One and the same sample provided the 8 T cell receptor beta chains below, sequenced in a study of blood T cells in healthy people across ages. Primed by a sample-barcoded 5' primer and a J-beta primer mix, a second PCR proceeded for about 6 to 11 cycles. One entry per CDR3 protein, called by TCRdb with MiXCR from the 5' RACE reads. The table lists 550,000 to 750,000 distinct CDR3 sequences, roughly 21% of them singletons. The sequenced material came from blood. The receptors were sampled from a man between 65 and 79 years old in good health.

This sequence joins TRBV10-2 and TRBJ2-5; 11 bases are a match to TRBD2. The CDR3 is made up of 15 amino acids. In germline, CDR1 is WSHSY, CDR2 SAAADI. With V trimmed by 6 bases and J by 5 bases, 8 bases remained unmatched. The CDR3: CASSPGTSGWETQYF. The CDR3 DNA follows: TGCGCCAGCAGCCCCGGGACTAGCGGATGGGAGACCCAGTACTTC.

The genes are TRBV20-1 and TRBJ2-3; D not resolved. CDR1 and CDR2 (germline): DFQATT, SNEGSKA (reference sequence). The CDR3 length is 9 residues. The CDR3 spells CSPRDTQYF. CDR3 nucleotide sequence: TGCAGCCCTCGGGATACGCAGTATTTT.

The chain links TRBV20-1 to TRBJ2-7; D gene unclear. This CDR3 has 15 amino acids. The V and J ends lost 0 bases and 2 bases respectively, with 14 bases between them. In germline, CDR1 is DFQATT, CDR2 SNEGSKA (reference sequence). CDR3 bases: TGCAGTGCTAGAGACTCACGGACCCTACCCTACGAGCAGTACTTC. This encodes CSARDSRTLPYEQYF.

This clonotype was observed a few times. CDR3: CASSGRQWMDTQYF. In DNA form, the CDR3 reads TGTGCCAGCAGCGGTCGCCAATGGATGGATACGCAGTATTTT. The gene calls are TRBV9 and TRBJ2-3; unclear D gene. Germline loops: CDR1 SGDLS, CDR2 YYNGEE. The V and J ends lost 3 bases and 6 bases respectively, with 14 bases between them. The CDR3 covers 14 residues.

The J gene is TRBJ2-3, the V gene TRBV7-9; TRBD2 is a possible D gene (5 bases). Germline V gene data show CDR1 as SEHNR and CDR2 as FQNEAQ (reference sequence). Trimming removed 7 bases from V and 2 bases from J, with 13 bases in between. The length of the CDR3 is 14 residues. The CDR3: CASTYGEITDTQYF. The CDR3 DNA reads as TGTGCCAGCACCTACGGGGAGATCACAGATACGCAGTATTTT.

The J gene is TRBJ2-5, the V gene TRBV6-2 or TRBV6-3, with D possibly TRBD2 on 5 matching bases. Germline values: CDR1 MNHEY, CDR2 SVGEGT. The CDR3 consists of 15 residues. Trimming removed 4 bases from V and 0 bases from J, with 12 bases in between. CDR3 nucleotide sequence: TGTGCCAGCAGTTCCCCCCGGGATTACCAAGAGACCCAGTACTTC. Translating it yields CASSSPRDYQETQYF.

The gene calls are TRBV11-1 and TRBJ1-2, with 7 bases that match TRBD1. Germline V CDR1 and CDR2: SGHAT, FQDESV (reference sequence). CDR3 size: 14 residues. With 3 bases clipped from V and 7 bases from J, the junction kept 8 bases outside the gene matches. In DNA form, the CDR3 reads TGTGCCAGCAGCTTTGGATCGACAGGGTCTGGCTACACCTTC. It is translated as CASSFGSTGSGYTF.

This clonotype was counted a single time. The chain joins TRBV6-1 to TRBJ1-2; D possibly corresponds to TRBD1 (6 bases). Per germline, CDR1 MNHNS and CDR2 SASEGT. The CDR3 consists of 14 residues. Deletions cut 5 bases from V and 4 bases from J, with 14 bases between. The CDR3 spells CASSSKQGGYGYTF. The CDR3 DNA reads as TGTGCCAGCAGTTCGAAACAGGGAGGCTATGGCTACACCTTC.